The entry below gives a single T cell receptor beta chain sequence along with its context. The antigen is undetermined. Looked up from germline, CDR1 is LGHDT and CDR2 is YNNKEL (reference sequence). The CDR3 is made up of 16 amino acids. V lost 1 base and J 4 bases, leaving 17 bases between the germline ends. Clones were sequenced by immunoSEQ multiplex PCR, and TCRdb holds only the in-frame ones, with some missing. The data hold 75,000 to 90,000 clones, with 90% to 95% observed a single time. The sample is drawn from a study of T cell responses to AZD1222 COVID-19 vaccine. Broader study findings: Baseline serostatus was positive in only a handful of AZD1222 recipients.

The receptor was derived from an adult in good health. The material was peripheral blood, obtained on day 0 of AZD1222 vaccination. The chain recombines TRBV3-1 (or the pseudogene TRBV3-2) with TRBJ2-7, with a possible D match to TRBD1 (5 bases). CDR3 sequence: CASSQALETASYEQYF. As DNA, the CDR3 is TGTGCCAGCAGCCAAGCTCTTGAGACAGCCAGTTACGAGCAGTACTTC.